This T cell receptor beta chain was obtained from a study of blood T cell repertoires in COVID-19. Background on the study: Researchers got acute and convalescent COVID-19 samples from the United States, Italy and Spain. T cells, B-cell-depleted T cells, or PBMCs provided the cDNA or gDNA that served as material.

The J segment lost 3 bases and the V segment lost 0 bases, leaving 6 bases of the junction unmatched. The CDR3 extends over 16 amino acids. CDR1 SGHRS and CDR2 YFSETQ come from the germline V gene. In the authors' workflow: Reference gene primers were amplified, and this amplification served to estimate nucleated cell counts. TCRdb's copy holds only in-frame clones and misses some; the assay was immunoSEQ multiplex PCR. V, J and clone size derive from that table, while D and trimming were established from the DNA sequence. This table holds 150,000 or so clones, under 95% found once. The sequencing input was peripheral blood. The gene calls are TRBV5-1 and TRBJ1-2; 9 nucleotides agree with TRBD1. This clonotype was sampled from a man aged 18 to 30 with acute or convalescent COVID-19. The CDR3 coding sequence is TGCGCCAGCAGCTTGGATGGGACAGGGATATACTATGGCTACACCTTC. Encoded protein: CASSLDGTGIYYGYTF.